This T cell receptor beta chain comes out of a study of T-cell reconstitution after alpha-beta-depleted transplantation in children. Using unique molecular identifiers, the investigators prepared the TCRbeta library. TCRdb passed the PCR reads through MiXCR, listing each CDR3 protein once. This table has about 640,000 distinct CDR3 sequences, over 15% appearing once. This clonotype has at least ten counts. The CDR3 is made up of 15 amino acids. Trimming removed 7 bases from V and 3 bases from J; junction bases left unmatched: 10. This chain uses TRBV12-3 or TRBV12-4 with TRBJ1-2, with 8 bases aligning to TRBD1. The receptor's source is a human donor who donated a stem cell graft to a child with acute myeloid leukemia. The source was PBMCs from the stem cell graft donor, collected from the stem cell graft. This chain's CDR3 is CASNPGQVPYYGYTF. CDR3 nucleotides: TGTGCCAGCAACCCGGGACAGGTTCCCTACTATGGCTACACCTTC.